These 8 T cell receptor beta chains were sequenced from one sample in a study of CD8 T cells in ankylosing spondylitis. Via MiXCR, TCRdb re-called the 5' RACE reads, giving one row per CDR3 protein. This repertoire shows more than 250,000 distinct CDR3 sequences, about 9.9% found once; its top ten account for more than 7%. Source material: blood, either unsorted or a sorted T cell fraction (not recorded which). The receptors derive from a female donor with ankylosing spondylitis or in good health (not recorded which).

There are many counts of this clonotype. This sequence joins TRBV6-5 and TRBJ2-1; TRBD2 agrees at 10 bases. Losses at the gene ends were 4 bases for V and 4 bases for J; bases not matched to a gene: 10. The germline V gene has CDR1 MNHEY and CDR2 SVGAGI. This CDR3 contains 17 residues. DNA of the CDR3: TGTGCCAGCAGTTTCTCCGGGACTAGCGAATTATACAATGAGCAGTTCTTC. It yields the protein CASSFSGTSELYNEQFF.

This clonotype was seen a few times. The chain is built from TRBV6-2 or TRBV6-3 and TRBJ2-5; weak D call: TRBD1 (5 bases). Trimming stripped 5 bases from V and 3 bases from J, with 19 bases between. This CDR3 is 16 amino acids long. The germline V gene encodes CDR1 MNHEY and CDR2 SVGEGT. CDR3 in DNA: TGTGCCAGCAGTGGAAACCTTCCGCGACAGAAAGAGACCCAGTACTTC. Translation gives CASSGNLPRQKETQYF.

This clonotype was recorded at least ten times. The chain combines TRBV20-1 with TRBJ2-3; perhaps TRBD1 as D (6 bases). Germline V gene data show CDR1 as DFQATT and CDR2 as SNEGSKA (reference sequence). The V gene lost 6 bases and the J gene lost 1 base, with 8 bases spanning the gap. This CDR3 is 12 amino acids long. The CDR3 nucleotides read TGCAGTGCCCGACAGGGCACAGATACGCAGTATTTT. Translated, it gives CSARQGTDTQYF.

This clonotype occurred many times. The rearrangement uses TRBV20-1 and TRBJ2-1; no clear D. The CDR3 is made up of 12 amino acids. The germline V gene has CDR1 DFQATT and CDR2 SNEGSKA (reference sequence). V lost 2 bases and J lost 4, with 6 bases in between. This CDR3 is CSARPSYNEQFF. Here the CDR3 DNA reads TGCAGTGCTAGACCCTCTTACAATGAGCAGTTCTTC.

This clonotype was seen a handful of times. CDR3 DNA: TGTGCCAGCAGTTTCGGACAGCGAACCGCTCGGGAGACCCAGTACTTC. The encoded protein is CASSFGQRTARETQYF. This sequence joins TRBV12-3 or TRBV12-4 and TRBJ2-5, with D possibly TRBD1 on 6 matching bases. The CDR3 loop spans 16 amino acids. The ends were cut back, 3 bases at V and 5 bases at J, with 19 bases in the middle.

CDR3 coding DNA: TGTGCCAGCAGGTCGGACAGGGGGGTGACCGGGGAGCTGTTTTTT. It specifies CASRSDRGVTGELFF. The V gene is TRBV27, the J gene TRBJ2-2; 10 positions agree with TRBD1. Germline V CDR1 and CDR2: MNHEY, SMNVEV (reference sequence). The length of the CDR3 is 15 residues. The V and J ends lost 6 bases and 5 bases, in that order; junction bases with no gene match: 6.

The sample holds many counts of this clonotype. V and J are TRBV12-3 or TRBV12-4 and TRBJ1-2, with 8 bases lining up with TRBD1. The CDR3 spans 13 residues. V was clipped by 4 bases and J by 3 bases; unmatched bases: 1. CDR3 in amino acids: CASSSGGHYGYTF. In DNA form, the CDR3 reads TGTGCCAGCAGTTCAGGGGGCCACTATGGCTACACCTTC.

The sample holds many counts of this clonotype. The CDR3 nucleotides are TGCGCCAGCAGCTTAGAGGGACAGGGGGTAGCTGAAGCTTTCTTT. Residues: CASSLEGQGVAEAFF. This chain uses TRBV5-1 with TRBJ1-1; 11 bases map to TRBD1. J was trimmed by 6 bases and V by 2 bases; bases with no gene match: 6. In germline, CDR1 is SGHRS, CDR2 YFSETQ. The CDR3 runs 15 residues.